This is a list of T cell receptor beta chains from one sample in a study of shared T cell receptors in the human thymus. The protocol was immunoSEQ multiplex PCR, while the TCRdb copy is restricted to in-frame clones and leaves out a portion. The sample holds hundreds of thousands of clones, about four fifths seen once. These sequences were also reported in another study, on human thymus T cells.

The sample taken for sequencing was thymocytes. The receptors shown here come from a boy younger than two with a congenital heart defect. CDR3s include the opening cysteine and the closing phenylalanine or tryptophan. The D gene is left open where the match is weak. Rows give clone size only sometimes, using once, few, many, or a class for an expanded clone.

len	d_gene	v_gene	abundance	j_gene	CDR3nt	CDR3aa
17	TRBD2	TRBV5-4	once	TRBJ2-4	TGTGCCAGCAGCTCCCCCCCCGGGACTAGCGGGGAAAACATTCAGTACTTC	CASSSPPGTSGENIQYF
16	.	TRBV4-3	.	TRBJ2-5	TGCGCCAGCAGCCAAGCGGGGAAGGAAGCAGTGGTGACCCAGTACTTC	CASSQAGKEAVVTQYF
16	.	TRBV4-2	.	TRBJ1-5	TGTGCCAGCAGCCAAGGGCACACCAGTAGCAATCAGCCCCAGCATTTT	CASSQGHTSSNQPQHF
19	.	TRBV11-3	few	TRBJ1-3	TGTGCCAGCAGTCGGGGGGACCACTTACTACGTTACTCTGGAAACACCATATATTTT	CASSRGDHLLRYSGNTIYF
15	.	TRBV27	once	TRBJ2-2	TGTGCCAGCAGCCCCTCGAGGCGAGCAACCGGGGAGCTGTTTTTT	CASSPSRRATGELFF
13	.	TRBV5-5	.	TRBJ1-4	TGTGCCAGCAGCCCTGAAAAGCTCGGAAAACTGTTTTTT	CASSPEKLGKLFF
17	.	TRBV10-3	.	TRBJ1-1	TGTGCCATCAGTGTCACGTACGACAGGAGAAGGAACACTGAAGCTTTCTTT	CAISVTYDRRRNTEAFF
16	TRBD2	TRBV4-3	.	TRBJ2-7	TGCGCCAGCAGCCATGGGACTAGCGGGAGGGTTCGCGAGCAGTACTTC	CASSHGTSGRVREQYF
15	TRBD1	TRBV11-3	.	TRBJ2-7	TGTGCCAGCAGCCCATCTGGGGACAGCTCCTACGAGCAGTACTTC	CASSPSGDSSYEQYF
14	.	TRBV5-6	.	TRBJ2-7	TGTGCCAGCAGCTTGTACAGGGCCCCTGGCAAGCAGTACTTC	CASSLYRAPGKQYF
17	TRBD2	TRBV7-9	.	TRBJ2-5	TGTGCCAGCAGCCCAGGGCTAGCGGGCCAACAACAAGCGACCCAGTACTTC	CASSPGLAGQQQATQYF
15	TRBD1	TRBV7-2	.	TRBJ1-5	TGTGCCAGCAGCTTAGTCGGGACAGTCAATCAGCCCCAGCATTTT	CASSLVGTVNQPQHF
14	.	TRBV4-2	few	TRBJ1-1	TGTGCCAGCAGCCAAGGCGGAGGGGACACTGAAGCTTTCTTT	CASSQGGGDTEAFF
15	TRBD2	TRBV5-1	.	TRBJ2-2	TGCGCCAGCAGCACGGCGGGAGGGAACACCGGGGAGCTGTTTTTT	CASSTAGGNTGELFF
13	.	TRBV2	.	TRBJ1-6	TGTGCCAGCAGCCTGGGGGGAAATTCACCCCTCCACTTT	CASSLGGNSPLHF
13	.	TRBV11-1	.	TRBJ2-5	TGTGCCACGGGCGGGACAGTCCAAGAGACCCAGTACTTC	CATGGTVQETQYF
11	.	TRBV29-1	few	TRBJ2-7	TGCAGCGTTGGACAGCACTACGAGCAGTACTTC	CSVGQHYEQYF
16	TRBD2	TRBV7-2	.	TRBJ2-7	TGTGCCAGCAGCTTAGGAGGGGCTAGCGGATCCTACGAGCAGTACTTC	CASSLGGASGSYEQYF
16	TRBD2	TRBV4-2	.	TRBJ2-1	TGTGCCAGCAGCCACCACCTAGCGGGAGATGACAATGAGCAGTTCTTC	CASSHHLAGDDNEQFF
14	.	TRBV5-4	.	TRBJ2-3	TGTGCCAGCAGCTTGGAGCGGCTAAGAGATACGCAGTATTTT	CASSLERLRDTQYF
13	.	TRBV25-1	.	TRBJ2-7	TGTGCCAGCAGTGACGCACAGTACTACGAGCAGTACTTC	CASSDAQYYEQYF
18	.	TRBV27	.	TRBJ2-3	TGTGCCAGCAGTCTACGACAGGCCCGTGGATCTAGCACAGATACGCAGTATTTT	CASSLRQARGSSTDTQYF
15	TRBD2	TRBV14	.	TRBJ2-1	TGTGCCAGCAGCCAAGCTCCAAGCGGGAACAATGAGCAGTTCTTC	CASSQAPSGNNEQFF
13	.	TRBV27	.	TRBJ2-7	TGTGCCAGCAGTTTGGGCAGATCCTACGAGCAGTACTTC	CASSLGRSYEQYF
17	TRBD1	TRBV11-2	.	TRBJ1-3	TGTGCCAGCAGCTTACAGAACGACAGGGTCTCTGGAAACACCATATATTTT	CASSLQNDRVSGNTIYF
16	.	TRBV6-5	.	TRBJ2-3	TGTGCCAGCAGTTACGGGGGCAGGGGTAGCACAGATACGCAGTATTTT	CASSYGGRGSTDTQYF